The source of this T cell receptor (beta chain) is a study of OX40 agonist ivuxolimab in advanced cancers. Study-level results: Blood T cells, both CD4+ and CD8+, expanded clonally by week 6 at 0.1 to 3.0 mg/kg. Antigen specificity was not determined for the expanded peripheral T cells. Some of the nonresponding patients also showed low levels of normalized T-cell clonal expansion.

This CDR3 region has 16 residues. CDR1 is SGDLS and CDR2 is YYNGEE in the germline V gene. V shed 0 bases, J shed 4 bases, and the junction held 5 bases outside the gene matches. About this clone: What it recognizes is unknown.

Sequencing was performed with immunoSEQ multiplex PCR; in TCRdb, only in-frame clones are kept and a portion is missing. The data hold approximately 70,000 clones, with around 83% observed a single time. The chain has TRBV9 and TRBJ2-1; 9 bases are a match to TRBD2. This clonotype was sampled from an adult with an advanced solid tumor such as melanoma, head and neck, liver or kidney cancer. Specimen: CD4+ or CD8+ T cells sorted from blood, collected in a trial of the OX40 agonist ivuxolimab. CDR3 sequence: CASSVGSAGGYNEQFF. CDR3 nucleotides: TGTGCCAGCAGCGTAGGGTCTGCGGGGGGGTACAATGAGCAGTTCTTC. Using reference TRBV9 and TRBJ2-1 for the parts outside the CDR3, the full variable domain is DSGVTQTPKHLITATGQRVTLRCSPRSGDLSVYWYQQSLDQGLQFLIQYYNGEERAKGNILERFSAQQFPDLHSELNLSSLELGDSALYFCASSVGSAGGYNEQFFGPGTRLTVL.